This T cell receptor (beta chain) is drawn from a study of human thymus T cells (TCRdb year 2020). About the study as a whole: The study described the TCR alpha and beta repertoires in under ten infant thymus samples and a few matching peripheral blood samples. Donor ages ranging from roughly 6 to 244 days were recorded, and 5 to 7 male and a couple of female infants were included in the cohort. General findings and caveats noted by the study authors: The related research reported highly overlapping thymic TCR repertoires among unrelated individuals. Biased V and J gene segment usage appeared to be present in both thymic and peripheral blood repertoires. On average, about 810,000 unique TCRB clonotypes were obtained from thymus samples, compared with roughly 84,000 from blood samples.

The immunoSEQ multiplex PCR assay was used to amplify the TCRB and TCRAD loci from a standardized amount of quality-controlled genomic DNA. The amplicons spanned the V(D)J region and were long enough to cover the CDR3 and allow V and J genes to be identified. The commercial immunoSEQ service was used to sequence amplicons on an Illumina platform. Turning to the authors' computational methods: Primer bias and sequencing errors were corrected as previously described, and TCRAD and TCRB were defined on the basis of the IMGT database. The repertoires were analysed using immunoSEQ Analyzer 3.0 and VDJTools for basic statistics, V/J segment usage, diversity estimates, rarefaction and pairwise overlap. Chao1, ChaoE, Efron-Thisted, Shannon and inverse Simpson indices were used to estimate diversity, which was also estimated on datasets down-sampled to the smallest sample. Repertoire overlap was determined by strict matching of CDR3 nucleotide sequence, V gene and J gene, and Jaccard-based multidimensional scaling clustering was applied. In its TCRdb copy, this immuneACCESS table keeps in-frame sequences only and misses some clones. Where compared with another copy, unresolved V genes explain less than half of these, and the others have no known cause. V and J calls and clone size follow that table, whereas D and trimming were derived from the DNA. In this sample the table shows roughly 77,000 clones, 95% of which occur a single time. The ten largest clones take up 0.034% of the sample.

About this clone: The antigen it recognizes is unknown. No base qualities exist here, and no much larger clone lies one base off it.

From the cysteine through the phenylalanine, the CDR3 covers 15 amino acids. Just the 45-base CDR3 DNA is kept, in frame starting at base 1. Taken from the germline V gene, the CDR1 and CDR2 loops are ENHRY and SYGVKD. The junction carries 16 bases between V and J, which are trimmed by 4 bases and 6 bases respectively. The thymus tissue came from surgical resects taken out during corrective cardiac surgery. Donors were immunologically healthy infants undergoing open corrective cardiac surgery for congenital heart defects in Finland. Thymocytes were mechanically released from the tissue and were stored as pellets of about 9-33 million cells at -70 degrees C. Genomic DNA was extracted from frozen cell pellets with a QIAsymphony instrument.

The sequence came from a girl less than two years old with a congenital heart defect but otherwise immunologically healthy. Input material: thymus tissue. The V and J segments used are TRBV10-3 and TRBJ1-5, and possibly TRBD1, on 5 matching bases. CDR3 sequence: CAISGGDHTGQPQHF. The nucleotide sequence is TGTGCCATCAGTGGGGGGGACCACACGGGTCAGCCCCAGCATTTT.